The source of this T cell receptor (beta chain) is a study of T cell therapy after organ transplantation. Whole-study context: 20 to 29 weeks after therapy completion, long-term post-therapy blood was collected. Study-wide points: Post-therapy CD8 clonality change correlated inversely with pretherapy clonality.

As regards this clone: Its antigen is undetermined.

Data came from immunoSEQ multiplex PCR; TCRdb stores just in-frame clones and leaves some out. The repertoire holds roughly 1,000 clones, with over 55% as singletons. As for time point: 20-29 weeks after completion of therapy. Germline CDR1 and CDR2: SGHVS and FQNEAQ. This CDR3 has 14 amino acids. Trimming took off 5 bases at V and 6 bases at J, with 14 bases between the two ends. This chain uses TRBV7-8 with TRBJ2-1; D remains unclear. The starting material was CD8+ T cells from blood, obtained after autologous CMV-specific T cell therapy. The TCR was taken from a human patient who had received a solid organ transplant and had CMV disease. Part of the T cell pool may stem from the graft donor. The CDR3 reads CASSRLGRINEQFF. CDR3 in DNA: TGTGCCAGCAGCCGTTTAGGACGGATCAATGAGCAGTTCTTC.